Below are 13 T cell receptor beta chains sequenced from a single sample in a study of cytomegalovirus exposure and HLA in healthy donors. Vbeta (60) and Jbeta (13) primers were used in the PCR. TCRdb's table, derived via immunoSEQ multiplex PCR, lists solely in-frame clones and lacks some. The data contain some 190,000 clones, 76% of them seen just once; the ten biggest clones take up under 2%. The sample taken for sequencing was PBMCs. These receptors all stem from a man aged 18 to 29 in good health and CMV-seronegative.

CDR3 DNA sequence: TGTGCCAGCACCGTGGATCTAGCGCGGACCGGGGAGCTGTTTTTT. Translated, it gives CASTVDLARTGELFF. The chain couples TRBV2 to TRBJ2-2, with a possible D match to TRBD2 (6 bases). The germline V and J ends were trimmed by 7 bases and 5 bases, with 17 bases remaining between them. The germline CDR1 and CDR2 sequences are SNHLY and FYNNEI. The CDR3 loop spans 15 amino acids. Using reference TRBV2 and TRBJ2-2 for the parts outside the CDR3, the full variable domain is EPEVTQTPSHQVTQMGQEVILRCVPISNHLYFYWYRQILGQKVEFLVSFYNNEISEKSEIFDDQFSVERPDGSNFTLKIRSTKLEDSAMYFCASTVDLARTGELFFGEGSRLTVL.

V is TRBV4-1 and J is TRBJ1-4; the match to TRBD1 covers 9 bases. V shed 5 bases and J 1 base; nucleotides not matched to a gene: 8. The CDR3 length is 17 residues. The germline V gene encodes CDR1 MGHRA and CDR2 YSYEKL. The CDR3 loop is CASSARDRGLTNEKLFF. In DNA, the CDR3 is TGCGCCAGCAGCGCTAGAGACAGGGGGTTAACTAATGAAAAACTGTTTTTT.

The chain couples TRBV7-3 to TRBJ1-2, with 9 bases identical to TRBD1. Germline V gives CDR1 SGHTA, CDR2 FQGTGA. V was clipped by 5 bases and J by 8 bases; unmatched bases: 6. The CDR3 extends over 13 amino acids. The CDR3 loop reads CASSLTGGGGYTF. In DNA, the CDR3 is TGTGCCAGCAGCCTTACAGGGGGCGGAGGCTACACCTTC.

The chain combines TRBV7-2 with TRBJ2-1; 8 positions agree with TRBD2. Unmatched junction bases numbered 8, after V lost 6 bases and J lost 7 bases. This CDR3 has 14 amino acids. Germline V gives CDR1 SGHTA, CDR2 FQGNSA. CDR3 bases: TGTGCCAGCAGTTATGGGACTAGGGCGAATGAGCAGTTCTTC. Translating gives CASSYGTRANEQFF.

This sequence joins TRBV7-2 and TRBJ2-3; the D is unclear. CDR3 length: 12 residues. V lost 5 bases and J lost 3, with 6 bases in between. CDR1 and CDR2 (germline): SGHTA, FQGNSA. The CDR3 DNA reads as TGTGCCAGCAGCCCTCCTACAGATACGCAGTATTTT. Amino acids: CASSPPTDTQYF.

As for this clone: Mismatch with germline at one junction end may stem from a read error. J is TRBJ2-7 and V is TRBV2; D gene unclear. Germline loops: CDR1 SNHLY, CDR2 FYNNEI. The CDR3 contains 15 residues. In nucleotides, the CDR3 is TGTGCCAGCAGTGAAGCCGCCCGTGGCTCCGACGAGCAGTACTTC. Translation: CASSEAARGSDEQYF. The whole variable domain, filled in from reference TRBV2 and TRBJ2-7, reads EPEVTQTPSHQVTQMGQEVILRCVPISNHLYFYWYRQILGQKVEFLVSFYNNEISEKSEIFDDQFSVERPDGSNFTLKIRSTKLEDSAMYFCASSEAARGSDEQYFGPGTRLTVT.

The chain employs TRBV9 and TRBJ1-2; D gene unclear. The germline gives CDR1 SGDLS, CDR2 YYNGEE. This CDR3 has 15 residues. V lost 0 bases, J lost 8 bases, and 17 bases lay in between. CDR3 amino acids: CASSVGGGRVGGYTF. For the CDR3, the DNA is TGTGCCAGCAGCGTAGGGGGAGGGAGAGTCGGCGGCTACACCTTC.

The V gene is TRBV19, the J gene TRBJ1-1; possibly TRBD1 for D (6 bases). V dropped 6 bases and J dropped 5 bases, with 16 bases sitting between them. From germline, CDR1 is LNHDA and CDR2 SQIVND (reference sequence). CDR3 length: 14 residues. The CDR3 is CASSRSQGWTEAFF. The CDR3 nucleotides are TGTGCCAGTAGCCGTTCACAGGGTTGGACTGAAGCTTTCTTT.

This clone is a singleton in its sample. The chain joins TRBV7-8 to TRBJ1-6; D unresolved. V was pared by 1 base and J by 0 bases, with 13 bases between. This CDR3 has 18 residues. The V gene's germline CDR1 is SGHVS and CDR2 FQNEAQ. The CDR3 nucleotides are TGTGCCAGCAGCTTAGTTGTTCCAGGAAGCTCCTATAATTCACCCCTCCACTTT. Protein product: CASSLVVPGSSYNSPLHF.

The chain carries TRBV19 and TRBJ1-5; 10 bases match TRBD1. CDR1 is LNHDA and CDR2 is SQIVND in the germline V gene (reference sequence). The CDR3 is made up of 15 amino acids. V lost 7 bases and J lost 6; bases outside the gene matches: 9. CDR3 amino acids: CASIMTGGNSQPQHF. CDR3 DNA sequence: TGTGCCAGTATCATGACAGGGGGCAACTCTCAGCCCCAGCATTTT.

Here the CDR3 DNA reads TGCGCCAGCAGCTTCTTATTGGCTAGCGGGAGGGGGGGCAATGAGCAGTTCTTC. It translates to CASSFLLASGRGGNEQFF. The chain joins TRBV5-1 to TRBJ2-1; 12 bases agree with TRBD2. Trimming at V came to 2 bases and at J to 6 bases, leaving 12 bases not matched to a gene. The germline V gene encodes CDR1 SGHRS and CDR2 YFSETQ. There are 18 residues in the CDR3.

This clone is a singleton in its sample. This chain uses TRBV29-1 with TRBJ2-5; D not resolved. The end of the DNA is better explained by TRBJ2-7, so the J call may be wrong. CDR3 length: 13 residues. Germline-derived CDR1 and CDR2 are SQVTM and ANQGSEA. CDR3 sequence: CSALSTVTYEQYF. The CDR3 DNA is TGCAGCGCCCTAAGCACGGTTACCTACGAGCAGTACTTC.

The V gene is TRBV30, the J gene TRBJ2-7; the D gene is possibly TRBD1 (7 bases). V was pared by 0 bases and J by 7 bases, with 19 bases between. This CDR3 is 15 amino acids long. In germline, CDR1 is GTSNPN, CDR2 SVGIG (reference sequence). The CDR3 nucleotides read TGTGCCTGGAGTGTGAGTGGGGGGACAGCGCAAGAGCAGTACTTC. Translation: CAWSVSGGTAQEQYF. The variable domain in full, with the rest retrieved from reference TRBV30 and TRBJ2-7, is SQTIHQWPATLVQPVGSPLSLECTVEGTSNPNLYWYRQAAGRGLQLLFYSVGIGQISSEVPQNLSASRPQDRQFILSSKKLLLSDSGFYLCAWSVSGGTAQEQYFGPGTRLTVT.